This T cell receptor (beta chain) was recovered during a study of T-cell memory formation after mild COVID-19. Study summary: Among the donors, TCR clusters were largely specific to each donor. General study results and limits: Pre-infection memory already had some responding clones, implying cross-reactive memory joined.

This clonotype came up a few times. Antigen unknown. This CDR3 region has 15 residues. The V end was cut by 3 bases, the J end by 1 base, with 12 bases between. From the 5' RACE reads, TCRdb called clonotypes with MiXCR, one entry per CDR3 protein. The sample has hundreds of thousands of distinct CDR3 sequences, roughly 18% seen once. The source of this sequence is an adult woman who had mild COVID-19 (a few samples of this study predate the infection). Cell type and time point are not known. Sequencing was carried out using PBMCs or a T cell subset sorted from them (not recorded which). The chain has TRBV12-3 or TRBV12-4 and TRBJ2-5; D is undetermined. CDR3 sequence reads: CASSFRGDTQETQYF. CDR3 bases: TGTGCCAGCAGTTTTAGAGGTGACACCCAAGAGACCCAGTACTTC.